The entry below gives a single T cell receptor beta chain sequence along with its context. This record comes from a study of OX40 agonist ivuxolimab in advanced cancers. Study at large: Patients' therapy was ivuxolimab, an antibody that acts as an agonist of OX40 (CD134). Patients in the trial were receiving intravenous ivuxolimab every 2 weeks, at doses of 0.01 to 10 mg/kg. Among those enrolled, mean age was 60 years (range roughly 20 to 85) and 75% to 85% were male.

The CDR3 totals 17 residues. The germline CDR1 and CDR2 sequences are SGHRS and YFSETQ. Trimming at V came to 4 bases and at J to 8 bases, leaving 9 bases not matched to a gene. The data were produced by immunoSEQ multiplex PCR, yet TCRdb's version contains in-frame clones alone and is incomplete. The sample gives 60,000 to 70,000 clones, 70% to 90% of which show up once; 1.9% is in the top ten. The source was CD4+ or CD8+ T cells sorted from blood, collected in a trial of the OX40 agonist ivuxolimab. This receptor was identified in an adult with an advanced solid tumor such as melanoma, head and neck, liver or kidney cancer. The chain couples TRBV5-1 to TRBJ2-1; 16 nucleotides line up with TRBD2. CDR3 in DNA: TGCGCCAGCAGCCCGGGGACTAGCGGGAGGGCCGTCGATGAGCAGTTCTTC. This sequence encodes CASSPGTSGRAVDEQFF.